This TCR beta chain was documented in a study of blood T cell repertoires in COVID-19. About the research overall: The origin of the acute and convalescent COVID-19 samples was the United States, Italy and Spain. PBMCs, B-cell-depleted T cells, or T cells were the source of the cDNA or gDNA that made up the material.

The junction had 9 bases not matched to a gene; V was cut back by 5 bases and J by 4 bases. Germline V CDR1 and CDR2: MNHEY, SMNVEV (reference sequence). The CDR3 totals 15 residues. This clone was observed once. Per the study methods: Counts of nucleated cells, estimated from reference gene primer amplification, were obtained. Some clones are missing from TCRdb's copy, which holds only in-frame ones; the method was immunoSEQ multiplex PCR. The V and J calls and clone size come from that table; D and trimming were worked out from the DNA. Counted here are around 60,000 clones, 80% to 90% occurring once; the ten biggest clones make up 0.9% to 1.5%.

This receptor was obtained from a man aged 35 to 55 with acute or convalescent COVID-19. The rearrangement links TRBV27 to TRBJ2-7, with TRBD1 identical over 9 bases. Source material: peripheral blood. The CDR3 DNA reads TGTGCCAGCAGTCCAACTACAGGGGGCGATTACGAGCAGTACTTC. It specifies CASSPTTGGDYEQYF.